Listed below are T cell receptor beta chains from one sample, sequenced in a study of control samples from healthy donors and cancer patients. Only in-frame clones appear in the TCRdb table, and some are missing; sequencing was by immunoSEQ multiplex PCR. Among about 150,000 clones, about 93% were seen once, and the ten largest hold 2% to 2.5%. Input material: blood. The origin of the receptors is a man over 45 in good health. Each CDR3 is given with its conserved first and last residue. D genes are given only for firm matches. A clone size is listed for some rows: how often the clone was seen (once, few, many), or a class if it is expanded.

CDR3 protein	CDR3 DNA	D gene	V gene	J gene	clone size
CSASDSGSTYEQYF	TGCAGTGCTAGTGATAGCGGGAGCACCTACGAGCAGTACTTC	TRBD2	TRBV20-1	TRBJ2-7	-
CASSRNSGNYDEQFF	TGTGCCAGCAGCCGTAATAGCGGGAATTACGATGAGCAGTTCTTC	TRBD2	TRBV3-1/TRBV3-2	TRBJ2-1	-
CASSSRAGTSYNEQFF	TGTGCCAGCAGCTCGAGAGCCGGGACTAGTTACAATGAGCAGTTCTTC	TRBD2	TRBV11-2	TRBJ2-1	-
CASSQPLTSGSLDNEQFF	TGTGCCAGCAGCCAACCCTTGACTAGCGGGAGTTTAGACAATGAGCAGTTCTTC	TRBD2	TRBV3-1/TRBV3-2	TRBJ2-1	-
CASRAKREGQETQYF	TGTGCCAGTAGGGCTAAGCGGGAGGGGCAAGAGACCCAGTACTTC	TRBD2	TRBV19	TRBJ2-5	-
CASSQGRSRDTDTQYF	TGTGCCAGCAGCCAGGGCCGTAGCCGAGACACAGATACGCAGTATTTT	-	TRBV4-2	TRBJ2-3	once
CASSEQQGSTEAFF	TGTGCCAGCAGCGAGCAGCAGGGGAGCACTGAAGCTTTCTTT	-	TRBV3-1/TRBV3-2	TRBJ1-1	-
CAISAGGNEQYF	TGTGCCATCAGTGCGGGGGGGAACGAGCAGTACTTC	TRBD2	TRBV10-3	TRBJ2-7	few
CASSPLYRRRGENYGYTF	TGCGCCAGCAGCCCCCTGTATAGGAGGAGGGGGGAAAACTATGGCTACACCTTC	-	TRBV5-1	TRBJ1-2	few
CATSERGQGFDEQYF	TGTGCCACCAGTGAACGCGGACAGGGGTTCGACGAGCAGTACTTC	TRBD1	TRBV24-1	TRBJ2-7	-
CASSMSGGGTDTQYF	TGTGCCAGTAGTATGAGTGGAGGGGGCACAGATACGCAGTATTTT	-	TRBV19	TRBJ2-3	-
CASSVGQGSNQPQHF	TGTGCCAGCAGCGTAGGTCAGGGTAGCAATCAGCCCCAGCATTTT	-	TRBV9	TRBJ1-5	-
CASSSLYTEAFF	TGTGCCAGCAGTTCTTTATACACTGAAGCTTTCTTT	-	TRBV6-6	TRBJ1-1	-
CSASQGEQYF	TGCAGTGCTTCACAGGGTGAGCAGTACTTC	-	TRBV20-1	TRBJ2-7	-
CASSTLTSGTSGYEQYF	TGTGCCAGTAGTACACTCACCTCCGGGACTAGCGGATACGAGCAGTACTTC	TRBD2	TRBV19	TRBJ2-7	-
CASSPGQPYEQYF	TGTGCCAGCAGCCCGGGACAACCCTACGAGCAGTACTTC	-	TRBV27	TRBJ2-7	-
CASSGGLASGLGETQYF	TGTGCCAGCAGCGGAGGTTTGGCTAGCGGCCTCGGGGAGACCCAGTACTTC	TRBD2	TRBV3-1/TRBV3-2	TRBJ2-5	once
CASSLAGRSEAFF	TGTGCCAGCAGCTTAGCGGGGCGATCTGAAGCTTTCTTT	-	TRBV11-2	TRBJ1-1	-
CASSASEQFF	TGCGCCAGCAGTGCTAGTGAGCAGTTCTTC	-	TRBV10-1	TRBJ2-1	few
CASSVVSGHVNTGELFF	TGTGCCAGCAGCGTAGTATCCGGGCATGTAAACACCGGGGAGCTGTTTTTT	-	TRBV9	TRBJ2-2	-
CASSLSADYNEKLFF	TGCGCCAGCAGCCTCTCGGCGGACTATAATGAAAAACTGTTTTTT	-	TRBV4-1	TRBJ1-4	once
CASSFPGGTEAFF	TGTGCCAGCAGCTTCCCAGGGGGCACTGAAGCTTTCTTT	TRBD1	TRBV11-2	TRBJ1-1	-
CASHRDLTDTQYF	TGCGCCAGCCACCGGGACCTCACAGATACGCAGTATTTT	-	TRBV5-1	TRBJ2-3	-
CASSLSTGGWETQYF	TGTGCCAGCAGTTTATCGACAGGGGGCTGGGAGACCCAGTACTTC	TRBD1	TRBV27	TRBJ2-5	-
CASSQGRTGSHGYTF	TGTGCCAGCAGCCAAGGTCGGACAGGGTCCCATGGCTACACCTTC	TRBD1	TRBV14	TRBJ1-2	-
CASSLQGAPDTQYF	TGTGCCAGCAGTTTGCAGGGGGCCCCAGATACGCAGTATTTT	TRBD1	TRBV28	TRBJ2-3	-
CASSLRTGQGYTF	TGTGCCAGCAGCCTGAGGACGGGACAGGGCTACACCTTC	TRBD1	TRBV4-2	TRBJ1-2	once
CASSLDRARTGELFF	TGCGCCAGCAGCTTGGATCGGGCCAGAACCGGGGAGCTGTTTTTT	-	TRBV5-1	TRBJ2-2	once
CASSLARSEQYF	TGTGCCAGCAGTTTAGCGCGCAGCGAGCAGTACTTC	-	TRBV12-3/TRBV12-4	TRBJ2-7	-
CASHSGISTDTQYF	TGCGCCAGCCATAGCGGGATCAGCACAGATACGCAGTATTTT	TRBD2	TRBV5-1	TRBJ2-3	-
CASSPRQNEKLFF	TGTGCCAGCAGTCCACGACAGAATGAAAAACTGTTTTTT	-	TRBV28	TRBJ1-4	-
CASSESAGGQETQYF	TGCGCCAGCAGTGAGTCGGCAGGGGGCCAAGAGACCCAGTACTTC	TRBD1	TRBV10-1	TRBJ2-5	-
CASKDRQPGSYGYTF	TGTGCCAGCAAGGACAGGCAACCCGGGAGTTATGGCTACACCTTC	TRBD1	TRBV2	TRBJ1-2	once
CSVAVDRGPPTQYF	TGCAGCGTTGCAGTAGACAGGGGGCCTCCGACGCAGTATTTT	TRBD1	TRBV29-1	TRBJ2-3	-
CASSPQGGVNTEAFF	TGTGCCAGCTCACCCCAAGGAGGGGTTAACACTGAAGCTTTCTTT	-	TRBV18	TRBJ1-1	-
CASSLQGAFLETQYF	TGCGCCAGCAGCTTACAGGGAGCGTTTCTGGAGACCCAGTACTTC	-	TRBV5-1	TRBJ2-5	-
CASSQGTLSVNEQFF	TGTGCCAGCAGCCAAGGGACCCTTAGTGTCAATGAGCAGTTCTTC	-	TRBV3-1/TRBV3-2	TRBJ2-1	once
CASSFVDRGNSPLHF	TGTGCCAGCAGCTTCGTGGACAGGGGGAATTCACCCCTCCACTTT	TRBD1	TRBV5-4	TRBJ1-6	-
CASSTGGFVYGYTF	TGTGCCAGTAGTACAGGGGGCTTTGTCTATGGCTACACCTTC	TRBD1	TRBV19	TRBJ1-2	-
CASTPRVVSPLHF	TGTGCCAGCACCCCAAGGGTTGTTTCACCCCTCCACTTT	-	TRBV28	TRBJ1-6	-
CASSKQGRNEQFF	TGTGCCAGCAGTAAACAGGGTAGGAATGAGCAGTTCTTC	-	TRBV6-5	TRBJ2-1	-
CASTPVGTSLVGSTDTQYF	TGTGCCAGTACCCCTGTCGGGACTAGCCTAGTGGGTAGCACAGATACGCAGTATTTT	TRBD2	TRBV19	TRBJ2-3	-
CASSQDAAYQPQHF	TGCGCCAGCAGCCAAGATGCAGCGTATCAGCCCCAGCATTTT	-	TRBV4-1	TRBJ1-5	-
CAITTGSDGYTF	TGTGCCATCACAACAGGGTCCGACGGCTACACCTTC	-	TRBV10-3	TRBJ1-2	-
CASSPGTGAHISGRGTDTQYF	TGTGCCAGCTCTCCCGGGACAGGGGCTCACATTAGCGGGAGAGGCACAGATACGCAGTATTTT	-	TRBV18	TRBJ2-3	-
CASSQTSYGGDQYEQYF	TGCGCCAGCAGCCAGACTAGCTATGGCGGAGACCAATACGAGCAGTACTTC	TRBD2	TRBV4-1	TRBJ2-7	once
CASSWGTGGDTQYF	TGCGCCAGCAGCTGGGGGACAGGGGGAGATACGCAGTATTTT	TRBD1	TRBV5-1	TRBJ2-3	-
CASSPGQGRYEQYF	TGTGCCAGCAGTCCAGGACAGGGGAGGTACGAGCAGTACTTC	TRBD1	TRBV27	TRBJ2-7	-
CASSARGQGRGISNQPQHF	TGTGCCAGCAGCGCGCGGGGACAGGGGAGGGGAATTAGCAATCAGCCCCAGCATTTT	TRBD1	TRBV2	TRBJ1-5	-